The subject of this entry is one T cell receptor (beta chain). Its antigen is currently not known. No base quality information exists; no much larger clone differs at one position. The data were taken from a study of preoperative IRX-2 immunotherapy in early breast cancer (dated by TCRdb to between 2018 and 2021). The treatment or condition tag for this specimen amounts to: preoperative locoregional IRX-2 cytokine immunotherapy. The samples were obtained from a phase Ib study that tested preoperative, locoregional IRX-2 cytokine immunotherapy designed to prime immune responses. Before surgery, IRX-2 was given to the donors, who were patients with early-stage breast cancer. Receptor libraries were prepared by the immunoSEQ multiplex PCR assay. In its TCRdb copy, this immuneACCESS table keeps in-frame sequences only and misses some clones. Where compared with another copy, unresolved V genes explain less than half of these, and the others have no known cause. This sample lists around 34,000 clones; 90% to 95% were detected once. In total, the top ten clones hold roughly 6.5% of the sample.

CDR3 length: 13 amino acids, cysteine to phenylalanine. Only the CDR3 DNA stays, 39 bases, in frame from base 1. Based on the germline V gene (reference sequence), the CDR1 and CDR2 sequences are SGHNT and YYREEE. Trimming accounts for 6 bases at V and 7 bases at J, while the number of junction bases matched to no gene is 5. This receptor was taken from a human donor with breast cancer. The V and J segments used are TRBV5-4 and TRBJ2-4, with TRBD1 matching 9 junction bases. This material was acquired from a patient treated with IRX-2 immunotherapy. The encoded CDR3 is CASNIDRGNIQYF. The DNA sequence is given as TGTGCCAGCAACATTGACAGGGGGAACATTCAGTACTTC.